Given below is one T cell receptor beta chain in context. Its specificity is not known. The data were obtained in a study of graft-versus-host responses after intestinal transplantation. Study-level points and caveats: Individuals who had graft-donor T cell macrochimerism had allografts that showed high graft-versus-host to host-versus-graft clonal ratios. Circulating GvH clones peaking coincided with falling HvG clones soon after transplant. Detected in recipient marrow were GvH clones, some of which were first observed in ileum or blood.

Produced via immunoSEQ multiplex PCR; TCRdb's table is partial and in-frame only. The data show about 98,000 clones, with roughly four fifths seen just once and approximately 17% held by the top ten. This clonotype originated in a human donor who received an intestinal transplant. Source: unstimulated CD8+ T cells sorted from spleen or lymph node cells, taken before intestinal transplant.

The CDR3 region is CASRVANYGYTF. The CDR3 DNA follows: TGTGCCAGCAGGGTGGCTAACTATGGCTACACCTTC. This chain links TRBV28 with TRBJ1-2; D is undetermined. This CDR3 region has 12 residues. Germline V CDR1 and CDR2: MDHEN, SYDVKM. V lost 6 bases, J lost 0 bases, and 5 bases lay in between.